Detailed here is one T cell receptor (beta chain). The sample originates from a study of blood T cell repertoires in COVID-19. The protocol was immunoSEQ multiplex PCR, while the TCRdb copy is restricted to in-frame clones and leaves out a portion. Here the sample spans roughly 230,000 clones, roughly 86% being singletons. Trimming took 2 bases from V and 7 from J; bases not matched to a gene: 9. The V gene's germline CDR1 is SGHNT and CDR2 YYREEE (reference sequence). CDR3 length: 15 residues. This chain connects TRBV5-4 to TRBJ1-2; 9 bases map to TRBD1. Sequenced sample: peripheral blood. This receptor was taken from a man in his fifties with acute or convalescent COVID-19. This CDR3 is CASSFSGTGSSGYTF. DNA for the CDR3: TGTGCCAGCAGCTTCAGCGGGACAGGGTCTAGTGGCTACACCTTC.